This passage covers 15 T cell receptor beta chains from one sample sequenced in a study of CD4 T cells in lung cancer. Method: immunoSEQ multiplex PCR; TCRdb's copy keeps in-frame clones and lacks some. The sample records roughly 220 clones, approximately 80% being singletons. PBMCs were cultured 10 to 15 days with mutant 27-mer peptides, then restimulated with peptide-pulsed autologous B cells. Sorting by cytokine capture selected live IFNgamma-secreting T cells after peptide-pulsed B cell restimulation. For about 14 to 23 days, sorted cells were expanded at approximately 3 or 10 per well. The antigens for these receptors are not known. Input material: a CD4+ T cell line or clone grown in culture. These receptors came from a woman aged 60 to 75 with non-small cell lung cancer. Some clones in this sample may be carry-over from other donors' samples.

This clone was seen a single time. This chain links TRBV27 with TRBJ2-4, with unresolved D. Germline CDR1 reads MNHEY; CDR2 reads SMNVEV (reference sequence). Trimming removed 2 bases at V and 9 bases at J, with 11 bases between. This CDR3 is 13 amino acids long. CDR3 amino acids: CASSLTRMSIQYF. CDR3 nucleotide sequence: TGTGCCAGCAGTTTAACCCGCATGAGCATTCAGTACTTC.

J is TRBJ1-5 and V is TRBV11-2; D is possibly TRBD1 (6 bases). Germline assignment: CDR1 SGHAT and CDR2 FQNNGV. The germline V and J ends were trimmed by 6 bases and 6 bases, with 15 bases remaining between them. CDR3 length: 14 amino acids. The DNA for the CDR3 is TGTGCCAGCAGTCACGGGGGCTTCGGTCAGCCCCAGCATTTT. Encoded protein: CASSHGGFGQPQHF.

The chain is built from TRBV7-6 and TRBJ1-5; tentative D call: TRBD1 (5 bases). The length of the CDR3 is 14 residues. With 1 base removed from V and 2 bases from J, the gap between germline ends came to 6 bases. From germline, CDR1 is SGHVS and CDR2 FNYEAQ. CDR3 bases: TGTGCCAGCAGCTTAGAACAGGGCAATCAGCCCCAGCATTTT. It codes for CASSLEQGNQPQHF.

This chain connects TRBV18 to TRBJ1-4; no clear D gene. The germline gives CDR1 KGHSH, CDR2 LQKENI. The CDR3 sequence is 15 residues long. Trimming took 2 bases from V and 8 from J, leaving 15 bases between them. The CDR3, as DNA: TGTGCCAGCTCACCAATCGCCCACGGTGGGGAAAAACTGTTTTTT. Translating gives CASSPIAHGGEKLFF.

Details on this clone: A read error may account for a junction end that differs from germline. The chain is built from TRBV29-1 and TRBJ1-2, with D perhaps matching TRBD1 (6 bases). This CDR3 is 9 amino acids long. Germline loops: CDR1 SQVTM, CDR2 ANQGSEA. CDR3 coding DNA: TGCAGCGTTGAACGGGACATAATCTTC. Translating it yields CSVERDIIF.

V gene TRBV5-6 combines with J gene TRBJ1-5, with a possible D match to TRBD1 (6 bases). The CDR3 contains 15 residues. Trimming pared 4 bases from V and 2 bases from J, leaving 13 bases between. Germline assignment: CDR1 SGHDT and CDR2 YYEEEE. The CDR3 DNA follows: TGTGCCAGCAGCCCAGGTGGGGGCGGCAATCAGCCCCAGCATTTT. It is translated as CASSPGGGGNQPQHF. The variable domain in full, completed from reference TRBV5-6 and TRBJ1-5, reads DAGVTQSPTHLIKTRGQQVTLRCSPKSGHDTVSWYQQALGQGPQFIFQYYEEEERQRGNFPDRFSGHQFPNYSSELNVNALLLGDSALYLCASSPGGGGNQPQHFGDGTRLSIL.

The chain carries TRBV19 and TRBJ2-2, with TRBD2 identical over 11 bases. Looked up from germline, CDR1 is LNHDA and CDR2 is SQIVND (reference sequence). V dropped 7 bases and J dropped 5; count of bases not matched to a gene: 6. This CDR3 spans 15 amino acids. The CDR3 here is CASKKLAGDTGELFF. CDR3 sequence (DNA): TGTGCCAGTAAAAAACTAGCGGGGGATACCGGGGAGCTGTTTTTT.

This chain joins TRBV13 and TRBJ2-1, with D hard to call. Germline V gene lookup returns CDR1 PRHDT and CDR2 FYEKMQ (reference sequence). The CDR3 is 12 amino acids. The V gene lost 2 bases and the J gene lost 4 bases, with 3 bases spanning the gap. This chain's CDR3 is CASSLPYNEQFF. In DNA, the CDR3 is TGTGCCAGCAGCTTACCGTACAATGAGCAGTTCTTC.

The chain has TRBV6-1 and TRBJ1-1; no firm D call. Per germline, CDR1 MNHNS and CDR2 SASEGT. V was shortened by 4 bases and J by 6 bases, with 6 bases between the two germline ends. This CDR3 spans 11 amino acids. CDR3 protein: CASSVGAEAFF. The CDR3 bases are TGTGCCAGCAGTGTCGGGGCTGAAGCTTTCTTT.

The chain recombines TRBV19 with TRBJ2-7, with 7 bases that match TRBD1. CDR3 length equals 16 residues. The germline CDR1 and CDR2 sequences are LNHDA and SQIVND (reference sequence). V lost 3 bases to trimming and J lost 2 bases; unmatched junction nucleotides: 10. The CDR3, as DNA: TGTGCCAGTAGTATTCTACCGGGACAGAGACCCTACGAGCAGTACTTC. Encoded protein: CASSILPGQRPYEQYF.

This rearrangement joins TRBV27 to TRBJ1-5; D unclear. Per the germline V gene, CDR1 is MNHEY and CDR2 is SMNVEV (reference sequence). CDR3 length equals 16 residues. V was pared by 5 bases and J by 1 base, with 15 bases between. The DNA of the CDR3 is TGTGCCAGCAGTCCGAGGGATGTGAGGAGCAATCAGCCCCAGCATTTT. Protein product: CASSPRDVRSNQPQHF.

This clone has a single count. The CDR3 loop reads CASSPGTGGFYGYTF. The DNA for the CDR3 is TGTGCCAGCAGCCCCGGGACAGGGGGCTTCTATGGCTACACCTTC. This sequence joins TRBV6-6 and TRBJ1-2; the match to TRBD1 covers 12 bases. CDR1 is MNHNY and CDR2 is SVGAGI in the germline V gene (reference sequence). This CDR3 region has 15 residues. V trimming: 6 bases; J trimming: 4 bases; junction bases outside the gene matches: 6.

This clone showed up just a few times. V usage is TRBV25-1 and J usage is TRBJ2-1; a possible D gene is TRBD2 (6 bases). The CDR3 runs 13 residues. V was pared by 2 bases and J by 6 bases, with 8 bases between. Germline V gene data show CDR1 as MGHDK and CDR2 as SYGVNS. CDR3 amino acids: CASSEGRINEQFF. The CDR3 DNA is TGTGCCAGCAGTGAAGGGAGGATCAATGAGCAGTTCTTC. The entire variable domain, with the rest obtained from reference TRBV25-1 and TRBJ2-1, is as follows: EADIYQTPRYLVIGTGKKITLECSQTMGHDKMYWYQQDPGMELHLIHYSYGVNSTEKGDLSSESTVSRIRTEHFPLTLESARPSHTSQYLCASSEGRINEQFFGPGTRLTVL.

This clone is hyperexpanded. The chain joins TRBV10-2 to TRBJ2-2, with TRBD2 matching over 10 bases. Germline-derived CDR1 and CDR2 are WSHSY and SAAADI. The CDR3 extends over 15 amino acids. The V segment lost 4 bases and the J segment 3 bases; nucleotides outside the gene matches: 2. The CDR3 reads CASSGSGGHTGELFF. CDR3 nucleotide sequence: TGCGCCAGCAGTGGTAGCGGGGGGCACACCGGGGAGCTGTTTTTT.

The J gene is TRBJ2-4, the V gene TRBV7-2; the D is unclear. The CDR3 length is 13 residues. CDR1 and CDR2 from the germline V gene are SGHTA and FQGNSA. V gave up 5 bases and J gave up 9 bases, with 14 bases separating them. The CDR3 reads CASSPQSVFIQYF. The CDR3 DNA reads as TGTGCCAGCAGCCCACAATCAGTGTTCATTCAGTACTTC.